This TCR beta chain was sequenced in a study of Ad26.COV2.S vaccination and SARS-CoV-2 variants. Profiling relied on immunoSEQ multiplex PCR, and the TCRdb table lists in-frame clones only, not all of them. There are about 320,000 clones in the sample; 85% to 90% occur only once, and more than 1.5% lies in the top ten. V lost 0 bases and J 12 bases, leaving 12 bases between the germline ends. This CDR3 comprises 12 residues. Germline V gene lookup returns CDR1 LGHNA and CDR2 YSLEER. The treatment here: around 19 received Ad26.COV2.S at low or high dose, single or two shots; 5 received placebo; per-sample allocation not given. The samples date from day 63 after the first vaccine or placebo injection. This person who donated was an adult of 18-55 years in Boston.

The specimen was peripheral blood, collected in a trial of Ad26.COV2.S vaccine versus placebo. This receptor was taken from a person aged 18-60 years who received the Ad26.COV2.S COVID-19 vaccine or a placebo. V gene TRBV4-3 combines with J gene TRBJ2-7; weak D call: TRBD1 (6 bases). CDR3 DNA: TGCGCCAGCAGCCAAGACCACAGGGCCATGTACTTC. Its protein product is CASSQDHRAMYF.